This T cell receptor beta chain was profiled in a study of blood T cell repertoires in COVID-19. TCRdb's copy holds only in-frame clones and misses some; the assay was immunoSEQ multiplex PCR. The sample has about 110,000 clones; approximately 88% are singletons. This CDR3 is built from 15 residues. The germline V gene has CDR1 SEHNR and CDR2 FQNEAQ (reference sequence). V lost 4 bases to trimming and J lost 10 bases; unmatched junction nucleotides: 9. Sequences were obtained from peripheral blood. The gene calls are TRBV7-9 and TRBJ2-1, with 11 bases lining up with TRBD2. This TCR derives from a man in his fifties with active or convalescent COVID-19. The CDR3 protein is CASSSSGRLFTEQFF. The CDR3 nucleotides read TGTGCCAGCAGCTCTAGCGGGAGGTTGTTCACGGAGCAGTTCTTC.